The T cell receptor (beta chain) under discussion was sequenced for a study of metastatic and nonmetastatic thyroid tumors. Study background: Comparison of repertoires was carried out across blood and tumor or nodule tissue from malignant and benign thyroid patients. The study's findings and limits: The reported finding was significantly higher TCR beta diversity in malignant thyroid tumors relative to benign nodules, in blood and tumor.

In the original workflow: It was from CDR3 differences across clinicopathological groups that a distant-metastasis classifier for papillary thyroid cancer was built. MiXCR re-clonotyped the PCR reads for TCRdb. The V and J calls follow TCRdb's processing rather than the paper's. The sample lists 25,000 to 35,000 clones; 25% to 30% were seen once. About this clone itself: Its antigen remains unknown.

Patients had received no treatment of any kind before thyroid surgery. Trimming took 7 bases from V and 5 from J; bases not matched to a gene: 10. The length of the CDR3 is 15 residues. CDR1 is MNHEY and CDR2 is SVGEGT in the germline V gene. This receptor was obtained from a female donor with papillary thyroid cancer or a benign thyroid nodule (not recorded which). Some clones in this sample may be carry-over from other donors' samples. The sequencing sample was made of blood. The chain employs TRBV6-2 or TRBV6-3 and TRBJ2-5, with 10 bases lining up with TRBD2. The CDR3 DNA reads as TGTGCCAGCAAGCGGGAGGGCCTGGCCGGGGAGACCCAGTACTTC. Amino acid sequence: CASKREGLAGETQYF.